This T cell receptor beta chain was recovered during a study of regulatory T cells in long-lasting Graves disease. Overall study context: For under 3 months, newly diagnosed Graves' patients had been taking antithyroid drugs. Findings and caveats of the study: In persistent patients, shared public clonotypes (about 2,800) outnumbered those in new patients (about 1,000).

Time point meaning: newly diagnosed GD, antithyroid drugs for less than 3 months. Researchers made the TCR library from RNA that was extracted from PBMCs. The peripheral blood volume drawn was roughly 9.9 milliliters, and it was collected into EDTA tubes. This clonotype was recorded many times. Its target is unknown. Library construction for TCR beta used iRepertoire HTBI primers and Arm-PCR of CDR3 regions. MiXCR was run by TCRdb on the multiplex PCR reads, yielding one entry per CDR3 protein. The sample shows hundreds of thousands of distinct CDR3 sequences, less than 15% of them seen only once. These same data were also listed under a study on T cells in Graves' hyperthyroidism and ophthalmopathy.

The source is a man aged 25-45 years with Graves disease. Sequenced here: peripheral blood mononuclear cells (PBMCs), sampled at new diagnosis, from a patient treated with antithyroid drugs.

The CDR3 region has the DNA TGCGCCAGCAGCTTGGATTGGGTTGGAAACACCATATATTTT. This translates into CASSLDWVGNTIYF. The gene calls are TRBV5-1 and TRBJ1-3; D remains unclear. Trimming removed 0 bases at V and 3 bases at J, with 7 bases between. In germline, CDR1 is SGHRS, CDR2 YFSETQ. The CDR3 spans 14 residues.